These 10 T cell receptor beta chains were sequenced from one sample in a study of cytomegalovirus exposure and HLA in healthy donors. The PCR was carried out with 60 Vbeta primers and 13 Jbeta primers. Assay: immunoSEQ multiplex PCR; the TCRdb copy retains only in-frame clones and omits some. The profile covers approximately 200,000 clones, with around 79% appearing a single time and about 0.23% taken by the ten largest. Input material: PBMCs. The receptors stem from a girl aged 2-10 years in good health and CMV-seronegative.

The rearrangement joins TRBV5-1 to TRBJ2-3, with D perhaps matching TRBD2 (6 bases). Germline values: CDR1 SGHRS, CDR2 YFSETQ. V gave up 7 bases and J gave up 4 bases, with 16 bases separating them. The length of the CDR3 is 14 residues. CDR3 in DNA: TGCGCCAGCGCCGGAGGGCCTTCCGCAGATACGCAGTATTTT. Encoded protein: CASAGGPSADTQYF.

The gene calls are TRBV12-5 and TRBJ1-1; a possible D gene is TRBD1 (5 bases). CDR1 is LGHNT and CDR2 is FRNRAP in the germline V gene. CDR3 size: 13 residues. Trimming pared 6 bases from V and 3 bases from J, leaving 11 bases between. In DNA form, the CDR3 reads TGTGCTAGTGGCGCGGGGGGATACACTGAAGCTTTCTTT. Translated: CASGAGGYTEAFF.

This clone has just a few counts. The chain is built from TRBV27 and TRBJ1-2; D ambiguous. This CDR3 comprises 14 residues. Per the germline V gene, CDR1 is MNHEY and CDR2 is SMNVEV (reference sequence). V was shortened by 5 bases and J by 0 bases, with 10 bases between the two germline ends. The CDR3 DNA reads TGTGCCAGCAGTCCCCGTCAGGCTAACTATGGCTACACCTTC. Translated: CASSPRQANYGYTF.

This clone was counted between two and nine times. CDR3 residues: CASIPGQYSNQPQHF. The CDR3, as DNA: TGTGCCAGCATCCCGGGACAGTATAGCAATCAGCCCCAGCATTTT. This chain uses TRBV6-1 with TRBJ1-5; 7 nucleotides agree with TRBD1. J gave up 0 bases and V 7 bases, and 6 bases lay outside the gene matches. The germline gives CDR1 MNHNS, CDR2 SASEGT. The CDR3 extends over 15 amino acids.

The rearrangement links TRBV5-1 to TRBJ2-5, with a possible D match to TRBD1 (6 bases). The end of the DNA is better explained by TRBJ2-7, so the J call may be wrong. CDR3 length: 13 amino acids. Germline V gene data show CDR1 as SGHRS and CDR2 as YFSETQ. Here the CDR3 reads CASSLTTGYEQYF. In nucleotides, the CDR3 is TGCGCCAGCAGCTTGACGACAGGCTACGAGCAGTACTTC.

This clone was seen just once. The chain has TRBV19 and TRBJ2-2, with unresolved D. V was cut by 4 bases and J by 2 bases, with 8 bases left in between. This CDR3 contains 14 residues. Looked up from germline, CDR1 is LNHDA and CDR2 is SQIVND (reference sequence). The CDR3 nucleotides read TGTGCCAGTAGTACATGGGCCAACACCGGGGAGCTGTTTTTT. It codes for CASSTWANTGELFF.

This clone was found once. The V and J genes are TRBV2 and TRBJ1-2; D is unresolved. Trimming removed 9 bases from V and 7 bases from J, with 21 bases in between. This CDR3 spans 14 amino acids. In germline, CDR1 is SNHLY, CDR2 FYNNEI. The CDR3 DNA follows: TGTGCCAGGCAACTCAGAGGCGGTGTAGGTGGCTACACCTTC. It is translated as CARQLRGGVGGYTF.

In regard to this clone: Compared with germline, one end of the junction differs, possibly owing to a read error. The V call is TRBV7-2, the J call TRBJ2-7; D possibly corresponds to TRBD2 (6 bases). The CDR3 covers 14 residues. Germline lookup yields CDR1 SGHTA and CDR2 FQGNSA. CDR3 DNA sequence: TGTGCCAGCCGCTACGGAACTAGCTCCGACGAGCAGTACTTC. Its translation: CASRYGTSSDEQYF. Filled out from reference TRBV7-2 and TRBJ2-7, the complete variable domain reads GAGVSQSPSNKVTEKGKDVELRCDPISGHTALYWYRQSLGQGLEFLIYFQGNSAPDKSGLPSDRFSAERTGGSVSTLTIQRTQQEDSAVYLCASRYGTSSDEQYFGPGTRLTVT.

J is TRBJ2-1 and V is TRBV7-9; D is perhaps TRBD2 (6 bases). Trimming removed 3 bases at V and 9 bases at J, with 18 bases between. CDR3 length: 15 residues. Germline CDR1 is SEHNR and CDR2 is FQNEAQ (reference sequence). The CDR3 nucleotides are TGTGCCAGCAGCTTCGAGGCTAGCGAGCACGTTGAGCAGTTCTTC. Amino acid sequence: CASSFEASEHVEQFF.

The chain recombines TRBV5-8 with TRBJ1-5, with D possibly TRBD1 on 6 matching bases. The CDR3 covers 18 residues. V was trimmed by 0 bases and J by 3 bases, leaving 19 bases between them. CDR1 is SGHTS and CDR2 is YDEGEE in the germline V gene. CDR3 coding DNA: TGTGCCAGCAGCTTGGAGAGGTGGGGGCGATTTTCCAATCAGCCCCAGCATTTT. Protein: CASSLERWGRFSNQPQHF.